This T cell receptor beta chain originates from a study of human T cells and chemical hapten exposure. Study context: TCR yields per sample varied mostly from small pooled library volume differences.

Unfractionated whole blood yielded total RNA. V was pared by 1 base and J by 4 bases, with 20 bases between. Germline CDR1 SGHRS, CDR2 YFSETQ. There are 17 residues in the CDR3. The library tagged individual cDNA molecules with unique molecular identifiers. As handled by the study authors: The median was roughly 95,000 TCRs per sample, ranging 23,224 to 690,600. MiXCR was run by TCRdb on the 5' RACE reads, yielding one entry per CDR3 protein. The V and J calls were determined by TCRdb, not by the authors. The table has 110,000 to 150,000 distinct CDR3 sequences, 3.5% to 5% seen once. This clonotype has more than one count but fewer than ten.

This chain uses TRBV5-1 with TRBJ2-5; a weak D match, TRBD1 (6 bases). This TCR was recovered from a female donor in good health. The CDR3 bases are TGCGCCAGCAGCTTGAGGGGCGCCAGGGGCTTTACAGAGACCCAGTACTTC. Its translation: CASSLRGARGFTETQYF.